The clone carrying this TCR beta chain was observed many times. Its antigen is still unknown. Researchers amplified the TCR beta CDR3 regions from RNA transcripts. HTBI primers were used for first-round RT-PCR of the TCR CDR3. One entry per CDR3 protein results from TCRdb running MiXCR on the multiplex PCR reads. The sample records 250,000 or so distinct CDR3 sequences, roughly 15% being singletons. These data originate in a study of T cells in Graves' hyperthyroidism and ophthalmopathy. Notes on the study in general: The model predicted ophthalmopathy a median approximately six months before onset.

The germline gives CDR1 SGHRS, CDR2 YFSETQ. After removal of 4 bases from V and 6 bases from J, the junction contained 25 bases not matched to a gene. This CDR3 has 19 residues. Patients aged 18 to 65 had newly diagnosed hyperthyroidism of under 2 months' duration. It was uncontrolled infection, other autoimmune disease, pregnancy or lactation that excluded patients. This sequence joins TRBV5-1 and TRBJ2-7, with 7 bases matching TRBD1. Material: blood. This receptor was identified in a woman between 40 and 50 years old with Graves' hyperthyroidism that later progressed to Graves' ophthalmopathy. CDR3 bases: TGCGCCAGCAGCCCAACCACCGCCCTCCTAACCGACAGGGACGGCGAGCAGTACTTC. It yields the protein CASSPTTALLTDRDGEQYF.